The rows below give T cell receptor beta chains drawn from one sample of a study of OX40 agonist ivuxolimab in advanced cancers. This table comes from immunoSEQ multiplex PCR, and its TCRdb copy is limited to in-frame clones, with some not included. The sample carries roughly 70,000 clones, 70% to 90% recorded once. The sequenced sample was CD4+ or CD8+ T cells sorted from blood, obtained in a trial of the OX40 agonist ivuxolimab. The receptors stem from an adult with an advanced solid tumor such as melanoma, head and neck, liver or kidney cancer. Both conserved end residues are part of each CDR3. The size field is filled for only some rows; it gives once, few, many or a size class.

TRBJ2-7,few,TRBV7-9,CASSLVYEQYF
TRBJ1-6,NA,TRBV6-1,CASSEVRGQSYNSPLHF
TRBJ1-2,NA,TRBV4-2,CASSQSGLIYTF
TRBJ2-7,NA,TRBV27,CASSPNRDAYEQYF
TRBJ2-2,NA,TRBV30,CAWSSGRLNTGELFF
TRBJ2-7,NA,TRBV27,CASSQRGSRLDF
TRBJ2-7,NA,TRBV7-9,CASSPPAYEQYF
TRBJ2-2,NA,TRBV10-3,CAISEPGLYTGELFF
TRBJ2-3,NA,TRBV28,CASRWTSTDTQYF
TRBJ1-6,NA,TRBV5-1,CASSLEWGGSSPLHF
TRBJ1-4,NA,TRBV6-5,CASSWGQIHNEKLFF